Listed below are T cell receptor beta chains from one sample, sequenced in a study of beta chain features in type 1 diabetes. Assay: immunoSEQ multiplex PCR; the TCRdb copy retains only in-frame clones and omits some. The data contain hundreds of thousands of clones, around 13% of them singletons. The sequencing input was naive CD4+ T cells from blood. These receptor sequences come from a man aged 18 to 30 in good health. CDR3s include the opening cysteine and the closing phenylalanine or tryptophan. The D gene is left open where the match is weak. Clone sizes are given selectively: once, few, many, or a class where the clone is expanded.

TRBD1	few	TRBV30	TRBJ1-5	CAWRGQGHNQPQHF	TGTGCCTGGAGAGGACAGGGCCACAATCAGCCCCAGCATTTT
NA	NA	TRBV28	TRBJ2-6	CASTQADGLGANVLTF	TGTGCCAGCACCCAAGCTGATGGGCTTGGGGCCAACGTCCTGACTTTC
TRBD1	NA	TRBV19	TRBJ2-7	CASSFGQGLHEQYF	TGTGCCAGCTCCTTCGGACAGGGGTTACACGAGCAGTACTTC
NA	few	TRBV28	TRBJ1-2	CASSLQGRGYTF	TGTGCCAGCAGTTTACAGGGGCGCGGCTACACCTTC
TRBD1	few	TRBV11-2	TRBJ1-6	CASSKRTGERNSPLHF	TGTGCCAGCAGCAAACGGACAGGGGAGAGGAATTCACCCCTCCACTTT
TRBD1	few	TRBV4-2	TRBJ2-7	CASSHGQGTYEQYF	TGTGCCAGCAGCCATGGACAGGGGACCTACGAGCAGTACTTC
TRBD1	NA	TRBV4-2	TRBJ1-6	CASRGPRDRDGSPLHF	TGTGCCAGCAGGGGTCCGCGGGACAGGGACGGATCACCCCTCCACTTT
TRBD1	NA	TRBV7-2	TRBJ2-5	CASSLDGTGPETQYF	TGTGCCAGCAGCTTAGACGGGACAGGGCCAGAGACCCAGTACTTC
NA	NA	TRBV27	TRBJ2-4	CASSLAWAKNIQYF	TGTGCCAGCAGTTTAGCGTGGGCCAAAAACATTCAGTACTTC
NA	NA	TRBV5-1	TRBJ2-7	CASSQAVTGGEQYF	TGCGCCAGCAGTCAGGCCGTGACAGGCGGCGAGCAGTACTTC
NA	NA	TRBV5-1	TRBJ2-7	CASSLDGPDEQYF	TGCGCCAGCAGCTTGGATGGCCCTGACGAGCAGTACTTC
TRBD1	few	TRBV19	TRBJ2-1	CASSIQGAGLNEQFF	TGTGCCAGTAGCATACAGGGGGCTGGTTTGAATGAGCAGTTCTTC
NA	NA	TRBV6-5	TRBJ2-3	CASSYLSGYTTDTQYF	TGTGCCAGCAGTTACTTAAGCGGATATACGACAGATACGCAGTATTTT
TRBD1	NA	TRBV5-1	TRBJ1-2	CASSAFSGTAYGYTF	TGCGCCAGCAGCGCGTTTTCGGGGACAGCCTATGGCTACACCTTC
NA	few	TRBV7-8	TRBJ2-1	CASSLETGNEQFF	TGTGCCAGCAGCTTAGAAACAGGGAATGAGCAGTTCTTC
TRBD2	few	TRBV28	TRBJ2-7	CASRNSGGFYEQYF	TGTGCCAGCCGTAATAGCGGGGGGTTCTACGAGCAGTACTTC
NA	NA	TRBV28	TRBJ2-2	CASSTTGSTGELFF	TGTGCCAGCAGCACCACAGGGAGCACCGGGGAGCTGTTTTTT
NA	few	TRBV9	TRBJ2-7	CASSVTSDRYHEQYF	TGTGCCAGCAGCGTAACCTCAGACAGGTACCACGAGCAGTACTTC
NA	few	TRBV7-2	TRBJ1-2	CASSFPGGLGYTF	TGTGCCAGCAGCTTTCCGGGGGGGCTTGGCTACACCTTC
NA	NA	TRBV29-1	TRBJ1-4	CSVELGRQDRGDEKLFF	TGCAGCGTGGAATTGGGGCGGCAGGACCGGGGGGATGAAAAACTGTTTTTT
TRBD1	NA	TRBV5-1	TRBJ2-5	CASSKQGAETQYF	TGCGCCAGCAGCAAGCAGGGGGCTGAGACCCAGTACTTC
TRBD1	few	TRBV30	TRBJ1-5	CAWNPGQASHQPQHF	TGTGCCTGGAATCCGGGACAGGCTTCCCATCAGCCCCAGCATTTT
TRBD1	few	TRBV28	TRBJ2-7	CASGTGQGTDEQYF	TGTGCCAGCGGAACTGGACAGGGCACCGACGAGCAGTACTTC
TRBD2	NA	TRBV6-4	TRBJ2-1	CASSETSGGAYEQFF	TGTGCCAGCAGTGAGACTAGCGGGGGGGCCTATGAGCAGTTCTTC
NA	NA	TRBV5-4	TRBJ2-5	CASSLAGSNQETQYF	TGTGCCAGCAGCTTGGCTGGCAGTAACCAAGAGACCCAGTACTTC
NA	NA	TRBV7-2	TRBJ2-1	CASSYEGEQFF	TGTGCCAGCAGCTACGAGGGTGAGCAGTTCTTC